Each of the 24 T cell receptor beta chains below was sequenced from the same sample in a study of T cells after yellow fever vaccination. TCRdb processed the 5' RACE reads anew with MiXCR; each CDR3 protein has one entry. The sample has some 350,000 distinct CDR3 sequences; more than 5.5% are singletons. The sample consisted of PBMCs, taken 5 days after the yellow fever booster vaccination. The receptors shown here come from a man aged 25-40 years who received the YFV17D yellow fever vaccine.

The sample holds a few counts of this clonotype. The rearrangement uses TRBV15 and TRBJ2-3, with 7 nucleotides matching TRBD2. CDR1 LNHNV and CDR2 YYDKDF come from the germline V gene (reference sequence). With 5 bases clipped from V and 6 bases from J, the junction kept 14 bases outside the gene matches. The CDR3 sequence is 16 residues long. This CDR3 is CATSLLLREVGDTQYF. CDR3 in DNA: TGTGCCACCAGCCTTTTGCTACGGGAGGTCGGGGATACGCAGTATTTT.

This clonotype has only a few counts. V is TRBV10-3 and J is TRBJ1-2; D ambiguous. Trimming stripped 0 bases from V and 0 bases from J, with 11 bases between. The CDR3 loop spans 16 amino acids. Germline V lookup: CDR1 ENHRY, CDR2 SYGVKD. Written as DNA, the CDR3 is TGTGCCATCAGTGAGTCGCTTATTGTAGCTAACTATGGCTACACCTTC. This encodes CAISESLIVANYGYTF.

A few counts support this clonotype. The J gene is TRBJ1-2, the V gene TRBV6-5; D unresolved. The CDR3 length is 12 residues. Trimming removed 8 bases at V and 3 bases at J, with 10 bases between. CDR1 is MNHEY, CDR2 SVGAGI, per germline. Written as DNA, the CDR3 is TGTGCCAGCGCGGGGAGTTACTATGGCTACACCTTC. Amino acid sequence: CASAGSYYGYTF.

Only a few counts were recorded for this clonotype. The chain carries TRBV6-2 or TRBV6-3 and TRBJ2-5; D call uncertain. Trimming took 6 bases from V and 0 from J, leaving 8 bases between them. The CDR3 is made up of 13 amino acids. Per the germline V gene, CDR1 is MNHEY and CDR2 is SVGEGT. The CDR3 nucleotides read TGTGCCAGCAGGGGTGCGTACCAAGAGACCCAGTACTTC. Its translation: CASRGAYQETQYF.

The chain couples TRBV6-1 to TRBJ2-7; 7 nucleotides agree with TRBD1. This CDR3 spans 14 amino acids. Per germline, CDR1 MNHNS and CDR2 SASEGT. With V trimmed by 6 bases and J by 1 base, 6 bases remained unmatched. The CDR3 region has the DNA TGTGCCAGCAGCGGATTGGGACAGTCCTACGAGCAGTACTTC. This gives the protein CASSGLGQSYEQYF.

Points on this clonotype: Compared with germline, one end of the junction differs, possibly owing to a read error. The chain recombines TRBV3-1 with TRBJ2-7, with D possibly called TRBD1 or TRBD2 (5 bases each). This CDR3 contains 15 residues. Germline loops: CDR1 LGHDT, CDR2 YNNKEL (reference sequence). CDR3 sequence: CACSHRLGVLYEQYF. Here the CDR3 DNA reads TGTGCCTGCAGCCATCGACTGGGGGTCTTGTACGAGCAGTACTTC.

This clonotype was counted at least ten times. The chain employs TRBV29-1 and TRBJ2-1; 7 bases line up with TRBD1. V dropped 6 bases and J dropped 1; count of bases not matched to a gene: 6. The CDR3 totals 14 residues. CDR1 is SQVTM, CDR2 ANQGSEA, per germline. This CDR3 is CSVVPGQSYNEQFF. The CDR3 nucleotides are TGCAGCGTGGTTCCGGGACAGTCCTACAATGAGCAGTTCTTC.

This chain links TRBV24-1 with TRBJ2-3; 8 bases map to TRBD2. Germline V lookup: CDR1 KGHDR, CDR2 SFDVKD. The V gene end was trimmed by 4 bases and the J gene end by 1 base; junction bases not matched to a gene: 6. This CDR3 region has 16 residues. This CDR3 is CATSESSGSRTDTQYF. CDR3 DNA: TGTGCCACCAGTGAATCTAGCGGGTCCCGCACAGATACGCAGTATTTT.

This chain uses TRBV29-1 with TRBJ2-3; D uncertain. The germline V gene has CDR1 SQVTM and CDR2 ANQGSEA. The V end was cut by 4 bases, the J end by 3 bases, with 17 bases between. This CDR3 is 15 amino acids long. CDR3 amino acids: CSVAFSGSTTDTQYF. As DNA, the CDR3 is TGCAGCGTTGCATTTAGTGGCAGTACAACAGATACGCAGTATTTT.

There are a few counts of this clonotype. The chain has TRBV24-1 and TRBJ1-1; 8 nucleotides line up with TRBD1. The CDR3 spans 15 residues. Germline CDR1 reads KGHDR; CDR2 reads SFDVKD. The ends lost 2 bases at V and 5 bases at J; junction bases unmatched: 6. The CDR3 loop reads CATSDSRQGTTEAFF. DNA for the CDR3: TGTGCCACCAGTGATTCGAGACAGGGGACGACTGAAGCTTTCTTT.

This clonotype was observed a handful of times. The chain employs TRBV20-1 and TRBJ2-7; D is perhaps TRBD1 (6 bases). Trimming cost V 6 bases and J 6 bases, with 33 bases left between them. CDR1 is DFQATT and CDR2 is SNEGSKA in the germline V gene (reference sequence). The CDR3 extends over 18 amino acids. CDR3 DNA: TGCAGTGCCCTGCAATCGGGATACCAGGGGATTGGTTTAGGCGAGCAGTACTTC. This sequence encodes CSALQSGYQGIGLGEQYF.

This sequence joins TRBV9 and TRBJ2-1, with 8 bases fitting TRBD2. Per germline, CDR1 SGDLS and CDR2 YYNGEE. This CDR3 region has 15 residues. Trimming at V came to 0 bases and at J to 8 bases, leaving 7 bases not matched to a gene. CDR3 loop: CASSVGLAGWDEQFF. The CDR3 DNA follows: TGTGCCAGCAGCGTAGGATTAGCGGGATGGGATGAGCAGTTCTTC.

This clonotype was counted ten times or more. The chain couples TRBV12-3 or TRBV12-4 to TRBJ1-3; a weak D match, TRBD1 (5 bases). V shed 8 bases and J shed 0 bases, with 8 bases lying between them. This CDR3 is 13 amino acids long. CDR3 region: CASDSTSGNTIYF. CDR3 sequence (DNA): TGTGCCAGCGACAGCACCTCTGGAAACACCATATATTTT.

This clonotype was observed at least ten times. The chain combines TRBV7-9 with TRBJ2-4; D assignment may be TRBD1 or TRBD2 (5 bases each). Per the germline V gene, CDR1 is SEHNR and CDR2 is FQNEAQ (reference sequence). V gave up 1 base and J gave up 0 bases, with 10 bases separating them. The length of the CDR3 is 16 residues. CDR3: CASSLEWGSAKNIQYF. CDR3 coding DNA: TGTGCCAGCAGCTTAGAGTGGGGGTCAGCCAAAAACATTCAGTACTTC.

Many counts were recorded for this clonotype. The chain combines TRBV3-1 with TRBJ2-1; 8 nucleotides agree with TRBD2. The V gene's germline CDR1 is LGHDT and CDR2 YNNKEL (reference sequence). The CDR3 consists of 16 residues. The V gene end was trimmed by 4 bases and the J gene end by 10 bases; junction bases not matched to a gene: 15. The CDR3 spells CASSPMPAGVRLEQFF. In nucleotides, the CDR3 is TGTGCCAGCAGCCCGATGCCAGCGGGAGTCCGATTGGAGCAGTTCTTC.

This clonotype appeared many times. J is TRBJ2-4 and V is TRBV2; D gene uncertain. Trimming removed 6 bases from V and 0 bases from J, with 12 bases in between. The germline V gene encodes CDR1 SNHLY and CDR2 FYNNEI. This CDR3 contains 15 residues. The CDR3 region is CASRESYLAKNIQYF. CDR3 nucleotides: TGTGCCAGCAGGGAATCTTACCTAGCCAAAAACATTCAGTACTTC. Full variable domain (remainder filled in from reference TRBV2 and TRBJ2-4): EPEVTQTPSHQVTQMGQEVILRCVPISNHLYFYWYRQILGQKVEFLVSFYNNEISEKSEIFDDQFSVERPDGSNFTLKIRSTKLEDSAMYFCASRESYLAKNIQYFGAGTRLSVL.

V is TRBV6-1 and J is TRBJ2-1; 8 bases are a match to TRBD2. V shed 7 bases, J shed 1 base, and the junction held 6 bases outside the gene matches. This CDR3 contains 15 residues. Per germline, CDR1 MNHNS and CDR2 SASEGT. The CDR3 DNA sequence: TGTGCCAGCACCTCTAGCGGGTCATCCTACAATGAGCAGTTCTTC. This codes for CASTSSGSSYNEQFF.

V and J are TRBV12-3 or TRBV12-4 and TRBJ2-3, with TRBD2 matching over 11 bases. V dropped 5 bases and J dropped 5; count of bases not matched to a gene: 3. This CDR3 comprises 14 residues. The CDR3: CASSTSGSVDTQYF. For the CDR3, the DNA is TGTGCCAGCAGTACTAGCGGGAGTGTAGATACGCAGTATTTT.

The chain carries TRBV12-2 and TRBJ2-7; the table assigns TRBD2, which was not confirmed against the DNA. TRBV12-2 is flagged as a pseudogene. This CDR3 is built from 19 residues. CDR3 protein: CASRPTPIRLAGLSYEQYF. The CDR3, as DNA: TGTGCAAGTCGCCCCACTCCCATCCGACTAGCGGGCCTCTCCTACGAGCAGTACTTC.

The chain has TRBV7-9 and TRBJ2-1; TRBD2 matches 10 bases. Germline CDR1 and CDR2: SEHNR and FQNEAQ (reference sequence). Trimming cost V 5 bases and J 9 bases; bases outside gene matches: 10. There are 15 residues in the CDR3. CDR3 loop: CASSPGLADDTEQFF. DNA of the CDR3: TGTGCCAGCAGCCCTGGACTAGCGGATGACACTGAGCAGTTCTTC. Complete variable domain (other parts from reference TRBV7-9 and TRBJ2-1): DTGVSQNPRHKITKRGQNVTFRCDPISEHNRLYWYRQTLGQGPEFLTYFQNEAQLEKSRLLSDRFSAERPKGSFSTLEIQRTEQGDSAMYLCASSPGLADDTEQFFGPGTRLTVL.

This clonotype has at least ten counts. The chain joins TRBV6-6 to TRBJ1-6; D unclear. V shed 6 bases and J shed 5 bases, with 2 bases lying between them. The CDR3 contains 11 residues. Germline values: CDR1 MNHNY, CDR2 SVGAGI (reference sequence). CDR3 in amino acids: CASSHNSPLHF. CDR3 bases: TGTGCCAGCAGCCATAATTCACCCCTCCACTTT.

At least ten counts were recorded for this clonotype. The chain joins TRBV4-2 to TRBJ2-5, with 8 bases identical to TRBD2. Germline-derived CDR1 and CDR2 are LGHNA and YNFKEQ. This CDR3 has 15 amino acids. V lost 1 base and J lost 1; bases outside the gene matches: 2. CDR3: CASSQAGGSQETQYF. CDR3 DNA: TGTGCCAGCAGCCAAGCGGGGGGGAGCCAAGAGACCCAGTACTTC.

This clonotype was seen ten or more times. This chain links TRBV3-1 with TRBJ1-3, with D hard to call. The CDR3 totals 16 residues. V was pared by 1 base and J by 0 bases, with 10 bases between. Germline V gene lookup returns CDR1 LGHDT and CDR2 YNNKEL (reference sequence). The CDR3 protein is CASSQGSGSSGNTIYF. The CDR3, as DNA: TGTGCCAGCAGCCAAGGATCCGGAAGCTCTGGAAACACCATATATTTT.

This clonotype was detected a few times. The rearrangement joins TRBV6-5 to TRBJ2-1, with 12 bases that match TRBD2. CDR3 size: 15 residues. Germline V gene sequence: CDR1 MNHEY, CDR2 SVGAGI. V shed 2 bases and J 8 bases; nucleotides not matched to a gene: 4. The CDR3 is CASSYNLAGGYEQFF. DNA of the CDR3: TGTGCCAGCAGTTACAACCTAGCGGGAGGGTATGAGCAGTTCTTC.